Here is one T cell receptor (beta chain) with its context. Per the original data handling: Amplified reference gene primers provided the basis for estimating nucleated cell counts. Profiling relied on immunoSEQ multiplex PCR, and the TCRdb table lists in-frame clones only, not all of them. For V, J and clone size, that table is used; D and trimming come from the DNA. The repertoire holds around 200,000 clones, 83% seen once, with around 1.3% in the top ten. The sample comes from a study of blood T cell repertoires in COVID-19. The overall study: The United States, Italy and Spain supplied acute and convalescent COVID-19 samples. The cDNA or gDNA used as material had been derived from T cells, B-cell-depleted T cells, or PBMCs.

A Seattle source enrolled patients during active infection and followed them longitudinally. CDR1 and CDR2 from the germline V gene are MNHEY and SVGEGT. The CDR3 consists of 14 residues. V lost 5 bases to trimming and J lost 5 bases, with 15 bases between them. The sequence came from a woman in her thirties with COVID-19, enrolled during active disease. V usage is TRBV6-2 or TRBV6-3 and J usage is TRBJ1-1, with D perhaps matching TRBD1 (6 bases). Sequencing used peripheral blood. The CDR3 DNA reads TGTGCCAGCAGTCCACAGGGTTTGAGAACTGAAGCTTTCTTT. Encoded protein: CASSPQGLRTEAFF.